A single sample is the source of the 29 T cell receptor beta chains below, sequenced in a study of shared clonotypes between healthy human individuals. Generated by immunoSEQ multiplex PCR, the TCRdb table keeps only in-frame clones and is missing some. The sample yields about 470,000 clones, 70% to 80% seen once. The sequenced material came from PBMCs. The receptors here all came from a woman between 40 and 50 years old in good health. Some clones in this sample may be carry-over from other donors' samples.

V gene TRBV30 combines with J gene TRBJ1-2; TRBD1 aligns across 9 bases. This CDR3 spans 12 amino acids. Losses at the gene ends were 7 bases for V and 5 bases for J; bases not matched to a gene: 5. Germline V CDR1 and CDR2: GTSNPN, SVGIG (reference sequence). CDR3 in amino acids: CASTGQGYGYTF. The CDR3 coding sequence is TGTGCCTCTACGGGACAGGGATATGGCTACACCTTC.

CDR3 amino acids: CASRTWGQGSNEQYF. The CDR3 bases are TGTGCCAGCAGGACTTGGGGCCAGGGATCCAACGAGCAGTACTTC. The rearrangement joins TRBV11-2 to TRBJ2-7; a weak D match, TRBD1 (5 bases). V lost 6 bases, J lost 5 bases, and 20 bases lay in between. The germline V gene encodes CDR1 SGHAT and CDR2 FQNNGV. The CDR3 is 15 residues long.

V is TRBV10-3 and J is TRBJ1-1; 8 bases are a match to TRBD1. The CDR3 runs to 13 residues. CDR1 and CDR2 from the germline V gene are ENHRY and SYGVKD. V shed 7 bases, J shed 1 base, and the junction held 2 bases outside the gene matches. This CDR3 reads CAIKDRGNTEAFF. The CDR3 coding sequence is TGTGCCATCAAAGACAGGGGGAACACTGAAGCTTTCTTT.

This clone was seen a few times. The genes are TRBV7-9 and TRBJ1-2; TRBD1 is a possible D gene (5 bases). Germline CDR1 is SEHNR and CDR2 is FQNEAQ (reference sequence). The length of the CDR3 is 12 residues. V lost 5 bases to trimming and J lost 7 bases, with 11 bases between them. CDR3 protein: CASSRPGFGYTF. The CDR3, as DNA: TGTGCCAGCAGCCGCCCAGGGTTTGGCTACACCTTC.

J is TRBJ2-7 and V is TRBV11-3; TRBD1 matches at 9 bases. This CDR3 is 14 amino acids long. With V trimmed by 5 bases and J by 7 bases, 9 bases remained unmatched. Germline values: CDR1 SGHNT, CDR2 YENEEA. The CDR3 region has the DNA TGTGCCAGCAGCACAGGGGGCTGGGAAGGTGAGCAGTACTTC. Protein sequence: CASSTGGWEGEQYF.

This clone was seen just once. The V call is TRBV10-3, the J call TRBJ1-2; 10 bases agree with TRBD1. Germline V gives CDR1 ENHRY, CDR2 SYGVKD. The CDR3 runs 15 residues. The V segment lost 2 bases and the J segment 5 bases; nucleotides outside the gene matches: 5. For the CDR3, the DNA is TGTGCCATCAGTGAGGGGACAGGGGACTTATATGGCTACACCTTC. Translation gives CAISEGTGDLYGYTF.

The V gene is TRBV10-1, the J gene TRBJ2-1; D gene unclear. Germline-derived CDR1 and CDR2 are WNHNN and SYGVQD (reference sequence). The length of the CDR3 is 13 residues. V lost 3 bases to trimming and J lost 4 bases, with 7 bases between them. CDR3 bases: TGCGCCAGCAGTGAAAGCGAATACAATGAGCAGTTCTTC. Protein: CASSESEYNEQFF.

This chain links TRBV7-2 with TRBJ2-1; weak D call: TRBD2 (6 bases). Germline CDR1 is SGHTA and CDR2 is FQGNSA. V dropped 5 bases and J dropped 0 bases, with 11 bases sitting between them. This CDR3 has 15 residues. CDR3 coding DNA: TGTGCCAGCAGCCCGGACTACGGCTCCTACAATGAGCAGTTCTTC. It codes for CASSPDYGSYNEQFF.

Remarks on this clone: The junction departs from the called germline gene at one end, perhaps through a read error. The gene calls are TRBV7-2 and TRBJ2-7, with a weak D call TRBD2 (5 bases). CDR1 and CDR2 from the germline V gene are SGHTA and FQGNSA. This CDR3 comprises 13 residues. The CDR3 nucleotides are TGTGCCAGCAGCTCCTCGGACTCCTACGAGCAGCACTTC. This translates into CASSSSDSYEQHF.

V and J are TRBV7-2 and TRBJ2-3, with 14 bases fitting TRBD2. The V gene end was trimmed by 4 bases and the J gene end by 4 bases; junction bases not matched to a gene: 7. CDR3 length: 17 amino acids. CDR1 and CDR2 from the germline V gene are SGHTA and FQGNSA. The CDR3 DNA sequence: TGTGCCAGCAGCTGGTTGGGACTAGCGGGAGCCCCAGATACGCAGTATTTT. This encodes CASSWLGLAGAPDTQYF.

This chain joins TRBV28 and TRBJ1-1, with D tentatively TRBD1 (5 bases). CDR3 length equals 15 residues. Per germline, CDR1 MDHEN and CDR2 SYDVKM. Between the trimmed V and J ends, which lost 5 bases and 3 bases, there was a span of 16 bases. The CDR3 coding sequence is TGTGCCAGCAGTCCCGGGCAGGGATCGGACACTGAAGCTTTCTTT. The encoded protein is CASSPGQGSDTEAFF.

The V and J genes are TRBV27 and TRBJ2-1; D not resolved. CDR3 length: 16 residues. V lost 4 bases and J lost 0, with 13 bases in between. Germline loops: CDR1 MNHEY, CDR2 SMNVEV (reference sequence). The CDR3 loop reads CASSSIGVSSYNEQFF. The CDR3 nucleotides are TGTGCCAGCAGTTCCATCGGCGTCAGCTCCTACAATGAGCAGTTCTTC.

On this clone itself: The same CDR3 can be traced to other DNA sequences in this sample. The V gene is TRBV5-1, the J gene TRBJ2-7, with D maybe TRBD1 (6 bases). This CDR3 has 14 residues. Trimming shortened V by 4 bases and J by 1 base, and 12 bases separated the two germline ends. The V gene's germline CDR1 is SGHRS and CDR2 YFSETQ. The CDR3 loop reads CASSLDSLSYEQYF. CDR3 DNA sequence: TGCGCCAGCAGCCTGGACAGCCTATCCTACGAGCAGTACTTC. The full variable domain, with the rest looked up from reference TRBV5-1 and TRBJ2-7, is KAGVTQTPRYLIKTRGQQVTLSCSPISGHRSVSWYQQTPGQGLQFLFEYFSETQRNKGNFPGRFSGRQFSNSRSEMNVSTLELGDSALYLCASSLDSLSYEQYFGPGTRLTVT.

CDR3 residues: CASSLTYEQYF. The CDR3 nucleotides read TGTGCCAGCAGTTTAACCTACGAGCAGTACTTC. This chain joins TRBV28 and TRBJ2-5, with D hard to call. Matching the DNA end better, TRBJ2-7 makes the J call doubtful. CDR3 length: 11 residues. The germline CDR1 and CDR2 sequences are MDHEN and SYDVKM.

The V gene is TRBV10-3, the J gene TRBJ2-5; 12 positions agree with TRBD2. The CDR3 extends over 17 amino acids. Germline V gives CDR1 ENHRY, CDR2 SYGVKD. V was pared by 4 bases and J by 1 base, with 7 bases of the junction left unmatched. The CDR3 reads CAISGRGLAGLQETQYF. The CDR3 DNA reads TGTGCCATCAGTGGCCGGGGACTAGCGGGTCTCCAAGAGACCCAGTACTTC.

CDR3 loop: CASSQLGGIDNEQFF. In nucleotides, the CDR3 is TGCGCCAGCAGCCAACTTGGCGGGATCGACAATGAGCAGTTCTTC. This sequence joins TRBV4-3 and TRBJ2-1; TRBD2 is a possible D gene (6 bases). The CDR3 has 15 residues. Germline CDR1 is LGHNA and CDR2 is YSLEER. The ends were cut back, 2 bases at V and 5 bases at J, with 13 bases in the middle.

V is TRBV6-6 and J is TRBJ1-2; D is undetermined. The germline gives CDR1 MNHNY, CDR2 SVGAGI (reference sequence). CDR3 length: 14 residues. V was cut by 0 bases and J by 3 bases, with 8 bases left in between. This CDR3 reads CASSYSGDYYGYTF. The CDR3 DNA reads as TGTGCCAGCAGTTACTCGGGAGATTACTATGGCTACACCTTC.

V and J are TRBV11-2 and TRBJ1-2, with TRBD1 identical over 11 bases. The CDR3 extends over 11 amino acids. The germline CDR1 and CDR2 sequences are SGHAT and FQNNGV. Trimming took 10 bases from V and 10 from J; bases not matched to a gene: 5. The CDR3 sequence: CATRTGGSYTF. CDR3 coding DNA: TGTGCCACCAGGACAGGGGGCTCCTACACCTTC.

This clone came up once. The rearrangement joins TRBV10-3 to TRBJ2-3, with a weak D call TRBD1 (6 bases). CDR1 is ENHRY and CDR2 is SYGVKD in the germline V gene. The CDR3 totals 13 residues. V was shortened by 6 bases and J by 4 bases, with 11 bases between the two germline ends. The CDR3 DNA sequence: TGTGCCATCAGGGACAGTAGCCCAGATACGCAGTATTTT. Its translation: CAIRDSSPDTQYF.

The V gene is TRBV6-1, the J gene TRBJ2-2; 9 nucleotides agree with TRBD2. V lost 4 bases, J lost 5 bases, and 2 bases stayed unmatched. The CDR3 extends over 14 amino acids. CDR1 and CDR2 from the germline V gene are MNHNS and SASEGT. In DNA form, the CDR3 reads TGTGCCAGCAGTGCTCTAGCGGGAACCGGGGAGCTGTTTTTT. Amino acids: CASSALAGTGELFF.

V usage is TRBV11-2 and J usage is TRBJ2-2; D possibly corresponds to TRBD2 (5 bases). Trimming pared 1 base from V and 8 bases from J, leaving 14 bases between. The CDR3 runs 15 residues. From germline, CDR1 is SGHAT and CDR2 FQNNGV. CDR3 in DNA: TGTGCCAGCAGCTTAGCTCTAGCAGGATGGGGGGAGCTGTTTTTT. Amino acid sequence: CASSLALAGWGELFF.

The chain combines TRBV18 with TRBJ1-1; 9 nucleotides line up with TRBD1. CDR1 and CDR2 from the germline V gene are KGHSH and LQKENI. The CDR3 has 14 residues. With V trimmed by 5 bases and J by 1 base, 2 bases remained unmatched. DNA for the CDR3: TGTGCCAGCTCAATGGACAGGGGGAACACTGAAGCTTTCTTT. It codes for CASSMDRGNTEAFF. Full variable domain (remainder filled in from reference TRBV18 and TRBJ1-1): NAGVMQNPRHLVRRRGQEARLRCSPMKGHSHVYWYRQLPEEGLKFMVYLQKENIIDESGMPKERFSAEFPKEGPSILRIQQVVRGDSAAYFCASSMDRGNTEAFFGQGTRLTVV.

The chain carries TRBV7-8 and TRBJ1-2; no clear D gene. The length of the CDR3 is 12 residues. CDR1 and CDR2 from the germline V gene are SGHVS and FQNEAQ. V gave up 5 bases and J gave up 6 bases, with 10 bases separating them. The CDR3 is CASSLQWDGYTF. The CDR3 DNA reads TGTGCCAGCAGCCTCCAATGGGATGGCTACACCTTC.

This chain links TRBV9 with TRBJ2-6; possibly TRBD1 for D (7 bases). There are 21 residues in the CDR3. From germline, CDR1 is SGDLS and CDR2 YYNGEE. V lost 2 bases and J 0 bases, leaving 24 bases between the germline ends. Here the CDR3 DNA reads TGTGCCAGCAGCGTGGCGGGAACAGGGGTTAAGAGGGGCTCTGGGGCCAACGTCCTGACTTTC. Its translation is CASSVAGTGVKRGSGANVLTF.

The chain employs TRBV7-3 and TRBJ2-1, with 11 positions matching TRBD1. Germline trimming cut 2 bases from V and 8 bases from J; bases unmatched to any gene: 2. Per the germline V gene, CDR1 is SGHTA and CDR2 is FQGTGA. The CDR3 length is 14 residues. CDR3 sequence: CASSLRTGGDEQFF. CDR3 nucleotides: TGTGCCAGCAGCTTACGGACAGGGGGCGATGAGCAGTTCTTC.

Comment on this clone: This likely came from a read error, as a far larger clone is one base away. The chain recombines TRBV6-5 with TRBJ1-5; tentatively, D is TRBD1 (5 bases). Trimming shortened V by 5 bases and J by 6 bases, and 17 bases separated the two germline ends. The germline V gene encodes CDR1 MNHEY and CDR2 SVGAGI. The CDR3 runs 15 residues. The CDR3 region has the DNA TGTGCCAGCAGTCCACAGTGGGGGGTGAGTCAGCCCCAGCATTTT. Its translation: CASSPQWGVSQPQHF.

J is TRBJ2-2 and V is TRBV7-2; a possible D gene is TRBD1 (5 bases). With 5 bases removed from V and 5 bases from J, the gap between germline ends came to 9 bases. CDR3 size: 13 residues. CDR1 and CDR2 (germline): SGHTA, FQGNSA. DNA of the CDR3: TGTGCCAGCAGCCAGGGCTATACCGGGGAGCTGTTTTTT. As protein: CASSQGYTGELFF.

The V and J genes are TRBV11-2 and TRBJ2-3, with TRBD2 matching 11 bases. The CDR3 length is 15 residues. The V segment lost 10 bases and the J segment 9 bases; nucleotides outside the gene matches: 15. Germline-derived CDR1 and CDR2 are SGHAT and FQNNGV. The CDR3 loop reads CATSGTSGGGGTQYF. Written as DNA, the CDR3 is TGTGCCACCTCCGGGACTAGCGGAGGGGGAGGGACGCAGTATTTT.

The V gene is TRBV19, the J gene TRBJ1-5, with no clear D. The CDR3 runs to 16 residues. The germline V gene encodes CDR1 LNHDA and CDR2 SQIVND (reference sequence). The V end lost 7 bases, the J end lost 3 bases, and 19 bases lay between the germline ends. The CDR3 bases are TGTGCCAGTACCTCTCGGTCGGCAGGCAACAATCAGCCCCAGCATTTT. Its protein is CASTSRSAGNNQPQHF.